Listed here are 21 T cell receptor beta chains from one sample, sequenced in a study of cytomegalovirus exposure and HLA in healthy donors. Both 60 Vbeta primers and 13 Jbeta primers went into the PCR. Sequencing used immunoSEQ multiplex PCR; TCRdb keeps in-frame clones, though not all of them. The sample has about 160,000 clones, 85% seen once. Sequenced input: PBMCs. The receptors derive from a boy under 10 years old in good health and CMV-seronegative.

This clone was found a few times. This chain connects TRBV14 to TRBJ2-3; D unclear. The CDR3 loop spans 15 amino acids. CDR1 SGHDN and CDR2 FVKESK come from the germline V gene. Trimming cost V 1 base and J 2 bases, with 10 bases left between them. CDR3 bases: TGTGCCAGCAGCCAAGCGGGTTCCCTCACAGATACGCAGTATTTT. Its translation is CASSQAGSLTDTQYF.

This chain uses TRBV14 with TRBJ2-2; TRBD1 matches at 8 bases. The CDR3 covers 17 residues. With 4 bases clipped from V and 5 bases from J, the junction kept 12 bases outside the gene matches. Germline CDR1 is SGHDN and CDR2 is FVKESK. CDR3 sequence reads: CASSRTTTGGWTGELFF. The CDR3 DNA sequence: TGTGCCAGCAGCCGGACTACTACAGGGGGTTGGACCGGGGAGCTGTTTTTT.

This chain uses TRBV29-1 with TRBJ1-2; D gene ambiguous. Per the germline V gene, CDR1 is SQVTM and CDR2 is ANQGSEA. The ends were cut back, 4 bases at V and 8 bases at J, with 5 bases in the middle. This CDR3 has 9 residues. The CDR3 DNA sequence: TGCAGCGTTGCCAGGGGCTACACCTTC. Translated, it gives CSVARGYTF.

The chain recombines TRBV5-6 with TRBJ2-7; possible D gene TRBD1, 6 bases. V was clipped by 0 bases and J by 3 bases, with 7 bases between them. The length of the CDR3 is 13 residues. Germline V gene data show CDR1 as SGHDT and CDR2 as YYEEEE. CDR3 in DNA: TGTGCCAGCAGCTTGGCAGGGGTCTACGAGCAGTACTTC. It is translated as CASSLAGVYEQYF. The full variable domain, completed using reference TRBV5-6 and TRBJ2-7, is DAGVTQSPTHLIKTRGQQVTLRCSPKSGHDTVSWYQQALGQGPQFIFQYYEEEERQRGNFPDRFSGHQFPNYSSELNVNALLLGDSALYLCASSLAGVYEQYFGPGTRLTVT.

V is TRBV28 and J is TRBJ2-5; tentatively, D is TRBD2 (6 bases). The J call is doubtful: the DNA matches TRBJ2-7 better. The V gene's germline CDR1 is MDHEN and CDR2 SYDVKM. This CDR3 is built from 16 residues. The CDR3 nucleotides are TGTGCTCACAAAACCCCCGGGACTCCCACCCGCTACGAGCAGTACTTC. This encodes CAHKTPGTPTRYEQYF.

The rearrangement uses TRBV7-7 and TRBJ2-5; TRBD1 matches 7 bases. V lost 5 bases and J lost 1; bases outside the gene matches: 13. Germline CDR1 SSHAT, CDR2 FNYEAQ (reference sequence). This CDR3 is built from 17 residues. CDR3 sequence reads: CASSRLATGAIQETQYF. The CDR3 DNA reads TGTGCCAGCAGCCGGTTGGCCACAGGGGCGATCCAAGAGACCCAGTACTTC.

The chain employs TRBV28 and TRBJ2-7; 10 bases fit TRBD2. V trimming: 9 bases; J trimming: 4 bases; junction bases outside the gene matches: 9. Germline V CDR1 and CDR2: MDHEN, SYDVKM. This CDR3 comprises 14 residues. CDR3 bases: TGTGCCAGTTGGACCGGGACTAGCGCTTACGAGCAGTACTTC. It is translated as CASWTGTSAYEQYF.

In this sample, this clone turned up a few times. The chain recombines TRBV30 with TRBJ2-6, with a tentative D call TRBD2 (6 bases). This CDR3 has 18 amino acids. The V gene lost 2 bases and the J gene lost 3 bases, with 20 bases spanning the gap. Germline V gives CDR1 GTSNPN, CDR2 SVGIG (reference sequence). This CDR3 reads CAWSPKGLGSFGANVLTF. Written as DNA, the CDR3 is TGTGCCTGGAGTCCCAAGGGACTGGGTTCCTTTGGGGCCAACGTCCTGACTTTC.

The chain employs TRBV30 and TRBJ2-7, with D perhaps TRBD2 (6 bases). The CDR3 length is 14 residues. V lost 3 bases, J lost 4 bases, and 16 bases lay in between. The germline CDR1 and CDR2 sequences are GTSNPN and SVGIG (reference sequence). CDR3 sequence: CAWRARSGLYEQYF. CDR3 in DNA: TGTGCCTGGAGGGCTAGAAGCGGGTTGTACGAGCAGTACTTC.

As DNA, the CDR3 is TGTGCCAGCAGCCTTGGGGGGACAGGAAACTACGAGCAGTACTTC. This codes for CASSLGGTGNYEQYF. V usage is TRBV4-2 and J usage is TRBJ2-7, with 8 nucleotides matching TRBD1. Germline CDR1 is LGHNA and CDR2 is YNFKEQ. The CDR3 is made up of 15 amino acids. J was trimmed by 3 bases and V by 4 bases; bases with no gene match: 8.

V gene TRBV7-9 combines with J gene TRBJ1-2, with a weak D call TRBD1 (5 bases). Germline loops: CDR1 SEHNR, CDR2 FQNEAQ (reference sequence). The CDR3 runs to 16 residues. Trimming shortened V by 1 base and J by 3 bases, and 15 bases separated the two germline ends. DNA for the CDR3: TGTGCCAGCAGCTTAGGGATTGGGGCCGGGTACTATGGCTACACCTTC. This encodes CASSLGIGAGYYGYTF.

This chain joins TRBV28 and TRBJ1-3; the match to TRBD1 covers 9 bases. This CDR3 spans 17 amino acids. V dropped 6 bases and J dropped 0; count of bases not matched to a gene: 9. Per the germline V gene, CDR1 is MDHEN and CDR2 is SYDVKM. The CDR3 nucleotides read TGTGCCAGCAGATTCGCCGGGACAGGGCTCTCTGGAAACACCATATATTTT. Protein sequence: CASRFAGTGLSGNTIYF. Combining the CDR3 with reference TRBV28 and TRBJ1-3 gives the whole variable domain DVKVTQSSRYLVKRTGEKVFLECVQDMDHENMFWYRQDPGLGLRLIYFSYDVKMKEKGDIPEGYSVSREKKERFSLILESASTNQTSMYLCASRFAGTGLSGNTIYFGEGSWLTVV.

The chain uses TRBV7-9 and TRBJ2-3; possibly TRBD2 for D (6 bases). CDR3 length equals 17 residues. Germline loops: CDR1 SEHNR, CDR2 FQNEAQ (reference sequence). The V and J ends lost 4 bases and 4 bases respectively, with 21 bases between them. The CDR3 loop is CASSSPRTSGAPDTQYF. In nucleotides, the CDR3 is TGTGCCAGCAGCTCCCCCCGTACGTCGGGAGCCCCAGATACGCAGTATTTT.

The chain combines TRBV5-6 with TRBJ2-7, with 10 nucleotides matching TRBD2. CDR3 length equals 17 residues. CDR1 is SGHDT and CDR2 is YYEEEE in the germline V gene. V lost 1 base to trimming and J lost 2 bases; unmatched junction nucleotides: 9. CDR3 region: CASSLWLAGVLTYEQYV. The CDR3 region has the DNA TGTGCCAGCAGCTTGTGGCTAGCGGGGGTACTAACCTACGAGCAGTACGTC.

The chain combines TRBV5-1 with TRBJ1-6; the D is unclear. The V gene lost 6 bases and the J gene lost 7 bases, with 14 bases spanning the gap. This CDR3 has 14 amino acids. Germline CDR1 SGHRS, CDR2 YFSETQ. The CDR3 DNA is TGCGCCAGCACATGGGGAAGCGGGAATTCACCCCTCCACTTT. The encoded protein is CASTWGSGNSPLHF.

The chain has TRBV27 and TRBJ2-2; a weak D match, TRBD1 (7 bases). V was shortened by 6 bases and J by 6 bases, with 17 bases between the two germline ends. The length of the CDR3 is 15 residues. Germline values: CDR1 MNHEY, CDR2 SMNVEV (reference sequence). DNA of the CDR3: TGTGCCAGCAGAGGAGGGGGCGGGGAGGCCGGGGAGCTGTTTTTT. It encodes CASRGGGGEAGELFF.

This clone showed up just once. V usage is TRBV27 and J usage is TRBJ2-7, with TRBD1 matching over 7 bases. The CDR3 is 12 residues long. Trimming cost V 8 bases and J 0 bases; bases outside gene matches: 1. Germline-derived CDR1 and CDR2 are MNHEY and SMNVEV (reference sequence). The CDR3 nucleotides are TGTGCCAGCGGGACAGCCTCCTACGAGCAGTACTTC. Translation: CASGTASYEQYF.

This sequence joins TRBV7-9 and TRBJ1-4, with a weak D call TRBD1 (5 bases). The V and J ends lost 5 bases and 7 bases respectively, with 14 bases between them. Germline lookup yields CDR1 SEHNR and CDR2 FQNEAQ (reference sequence). This CDR3 is 14 amino acids long. CDR3 region: CASSRGETGEKLFF. The CDR3 bases are TGTGCCAGCAGCCGGGGGGAGACGGGTGAAAAACTGTTTTTT.

The chain links TRBV6-1 to TRBJ1-6; D ambiguous. In germline, CDR1 is MNHNS, CDR2 SASEGT. This CDR3 contains 14 residues. The V end was cut by 6 bases, the J end by 10 bases, with 16 bases between. As DNA, the CDR3 is TGTGCCAGCAGCGTCAATACTGGGAGCTCACCCCTCCACTTT. It translates to CASSVNTGSSPLHF.

In this sample, this clone turned up once. J is TRBJ2-7 and V is TRBV28, with D maybe TRBD2 (6 bases). The CDR3 extends over 15 amino acids. Trimming cost V 7 bases and J 0 bases, with 16 bases left between them. CDR1 is MDHEN, CDR2 SYDVKM, per germline. In DNA form, the CDR3 reads TGTGCCAGCACAGTCGGGCAGGGACTCTCCTACGAGCAGTACTTC. Its protein is CASTVGQGLSYEQYF.

Here the CDR3 reads CASNGRQLAKNIQYF. The CDR3 DNA reads as TGCGCCAGCAATGGAAGACAGCTAGCCAAAAACATTCAGTACTTC. The chain carries TRBV4-1 and TRBJ2-4, with a possible D match to TRBD1 (5 bases). CDR3 length: 15 residues. Germline assignment: CDR1 MGHRA and CDR2 YSYEKL. V was cut by 7 bases and J by 0 bases, with 13 bases left in between.